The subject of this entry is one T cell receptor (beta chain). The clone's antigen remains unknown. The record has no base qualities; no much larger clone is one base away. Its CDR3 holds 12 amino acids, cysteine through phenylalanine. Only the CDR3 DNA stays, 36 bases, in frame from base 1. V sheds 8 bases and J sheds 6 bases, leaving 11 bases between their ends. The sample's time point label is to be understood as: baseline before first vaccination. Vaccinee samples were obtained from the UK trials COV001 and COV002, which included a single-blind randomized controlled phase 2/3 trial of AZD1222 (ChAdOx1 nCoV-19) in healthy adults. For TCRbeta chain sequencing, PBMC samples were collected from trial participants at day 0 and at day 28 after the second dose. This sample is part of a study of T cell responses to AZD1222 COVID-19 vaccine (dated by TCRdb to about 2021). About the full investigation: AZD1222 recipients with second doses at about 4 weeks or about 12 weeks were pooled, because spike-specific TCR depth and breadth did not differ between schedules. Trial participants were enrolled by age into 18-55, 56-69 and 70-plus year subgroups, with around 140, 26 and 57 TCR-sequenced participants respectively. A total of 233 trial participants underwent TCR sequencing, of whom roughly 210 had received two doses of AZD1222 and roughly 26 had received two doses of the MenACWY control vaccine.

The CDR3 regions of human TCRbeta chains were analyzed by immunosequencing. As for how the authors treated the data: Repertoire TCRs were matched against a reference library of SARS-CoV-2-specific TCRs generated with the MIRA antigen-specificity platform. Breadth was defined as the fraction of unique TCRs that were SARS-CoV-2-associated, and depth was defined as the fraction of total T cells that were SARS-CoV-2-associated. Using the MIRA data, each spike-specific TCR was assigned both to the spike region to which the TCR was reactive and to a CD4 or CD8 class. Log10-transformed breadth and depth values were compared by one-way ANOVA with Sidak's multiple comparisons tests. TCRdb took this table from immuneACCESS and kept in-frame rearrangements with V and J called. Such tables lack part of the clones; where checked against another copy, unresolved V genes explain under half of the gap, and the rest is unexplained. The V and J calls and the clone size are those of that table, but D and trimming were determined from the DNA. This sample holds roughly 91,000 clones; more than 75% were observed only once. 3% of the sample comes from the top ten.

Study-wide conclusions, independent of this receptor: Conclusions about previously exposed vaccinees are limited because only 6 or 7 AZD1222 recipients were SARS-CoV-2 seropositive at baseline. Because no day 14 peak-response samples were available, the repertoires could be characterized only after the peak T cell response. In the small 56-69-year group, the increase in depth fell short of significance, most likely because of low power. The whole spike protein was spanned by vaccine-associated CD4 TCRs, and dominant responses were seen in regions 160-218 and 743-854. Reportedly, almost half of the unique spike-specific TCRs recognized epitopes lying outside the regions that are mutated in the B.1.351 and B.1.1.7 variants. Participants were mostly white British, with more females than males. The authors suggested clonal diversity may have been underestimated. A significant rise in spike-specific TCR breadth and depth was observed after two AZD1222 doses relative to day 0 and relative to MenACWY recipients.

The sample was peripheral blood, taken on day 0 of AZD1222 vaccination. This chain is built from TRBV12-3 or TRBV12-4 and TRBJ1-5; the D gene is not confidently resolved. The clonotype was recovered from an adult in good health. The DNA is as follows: TGTGCCAGCGGAAAGGAGAGTCAGCCCCAGCATTTT. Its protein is CASGKESQPQHF.